A single sample gave rise to the 27 T cell receptor beta chains below, sequenced in a study of T cell repertoires in cytomegalovirus infection. TCRdb called the reads again in MiXCR, with one record for every CDR3 protein. The sample has about 900,000 distinct CDR3 sequences; roughly 30% are singletons. These receptors' targets are unknown. Sequencing was performed on cultured CD8+ T cells from PBMCs, taken from culture after CMV antigen stimulation. The origin of the receptors is a human donor in good health (CMV status not recorded). Some clones in this sample may be carry-over from other donors' samples.

In its sample, this clonotype was seen a few times. The V call is TRBV27, the J call TRBJ2-3; TRBD2 matches 13 bases. This CDR3 spans 20 amino acids. The ends lost 0 bases at V and 1 base at J; junction bases unmatched: 10. CDR1 is MNHEY, CDR2 SMNVEV, per germline (reference sequence). The CDR3 loop reads CASSLSIGTSGEWGTDTQYF. The CDR3 nucleotides read TGTGCCAGCAGTTTATCCATTGGGACTAGCGGGGAATGGGGCACAGATACGCAGTATTTT.

The chain is built from TRBV24-1 and TRBJ2-1; D unclear. V was trimmed by 5 bases and J by 1 base, leaving 11 bases between them. There are 15 residues in the CDR3. The germline CDR1 and CDR2 sequences are KGHDR and SFDVKD. As DNA, the CDR3 is TGTGCCACCAGTGGTATCATAGGGTCCTACAATGAGCAGTTCTTC. Its translation is CATSGIIGSYNEQFF.

The CDR3 DNA reads as TGCGCCAGCAAATTGCAAAGCGGGGCGGTCGAGCAGTTCTTC. This sequence encodes CASKLQSGAVEQFF. The rearrangement uses TRBV5-1 and TRBJ2-1, with 7 bases matching TRBD2. The CDR3 length is 14 residues. The V segment lost 6 bases and the J segment 10 bases; nucleotides outside the gene matches: 13. The V gene's germline CDR1 is SGHRS and CDR2 YFSETQ.

CDR3 in DNA: TGTGCCAGCAGTGAAGGGGCCGCCTACGAGCAGTACTTC. Protein: CASSEGAAYEQYF. This sequence joins TRBV2 and TRBJ2-7; D is unresolved. Germline V CDR1 and CDR2: SNHLY, FYNNEI. CDR3 size: 13 residues. V was pared by 1 base and J by 2 bases, with 6 bases between.

This clonotype was seen only a few times. The chain recombines TRBV9 with TRBJ1-1, with a possible D match to TRBD1 (6 bases). This CDR3 is built from 13 residues. Between the trimmed V and J ends, which lost 7 bases and 0 bases, there was a span of 10 bases. CDR1 and CDR2 (germline): SGDLS, YYNGEE. Here the CDR3 reads CASQGGMNTEAFF. The CDR3 nucleotides read TGTGCCAGCCAAGGGGGGATGAACACTGAAGCTTTCTTT. The variable domain in full, with the rest retrieved from reference TRBV9 and TRBJ1-1, is DSGVTQTPKHLITATGQRVTLRCSPRSGDLSVYWYQQSLDQGLQFLIQYYNGEERAKGNILERFSAQQFPDLHSELNLSSLELGDSALYFCASQGGMNTEAFFGQGTRLTVV.

V gene TRBV7-6 combines with J gene TRBJ2-5, with TRBD2 matching 8 bases. The V gene's germline CDR1 is SGHVS and CDR2 FNYEAQ. J gave up 4 bases and V 5 bases, and 9 bases lay outside the gene matches. This CDR3 region has 15 residues. Here the CDR3 reads CASSLLAREGETQYF. DNA of the CDR3: TGTGCCAGCAGCCTTCTAGCCCGGGAGGGAGAGACCCAGTACTTC. Based on the CDR3 plus reference TRBV7-6 and TRBJ2-5, the full variable domain is GAGVSQSPRYKVTKRGQDVALRCDPISGHVSLYWYRQALGQGPEFLTYFNYEAQQDKSGLPNDRFSAERPEGSISTLTIQRTEQRDSAMYRCASSLLAREGETQYFGPGTRLLVL.

The chain carries TRBV7-9 and TRBJ1-3, with unresolved D. Germline V gene lookup returns CDR1 SEHNR and CDR2 FQNEAQ (reference sequence). The V and J ends lost 5 bases and 0 bases respectively, with 8 bases between them. The length of the CDR3 is 14 residues. CDR3: CASSPYSSGNTIYF. The CDR3 region has the DNA TGTGCCAGCAGCCCATACAGCTCTGGAAACACCATATATTTT.

The CDR3 region has the DNA TGTGCCAGCAGCTGGCTCGGGGGGCGGGGGGCCCCAAACATTCAGTACTTC. Translated, it gives CASSWLGGRGAPNIQYF. This chain connects TRBV7-3 to TRBJ2-4; 8 bases fit TRBD2. The J segment lost 6 bases and the V segment lost 4 bases, leaving 14 bases of the junction unmatched. The CDR3 is made up of 17 amino acids. Germline CDR1 reads SGHTA; CDR2 reads FQGTGA.

Worth noting for this clonotype: This may be a read error, as it is one base from a much larger clone. The chain combines TRBV7-6 with TRBJ1-3, with no clear D. The CDR3 length is 17 residues. Germline CDR1 reads SGHVS; CDR2 reads FNYEAQ. The ends were cut back, 2 bases at V and 0 bases at J, with 14 bases in the middle. The CDR3 DNA is TGTGCCAGCAGCTTAAGTCAGGCAGGCAACTCTGGAAACACCATATATTTT. Translated, it gives CASSLSQAGNSGNTIYF.

V and J are TRBV28 and TRBJ2-7, with D possibly matching TRBD2 (5 bases). With 10 bases removed from V and 2 bases from J, the gap between germline ends came to 12 bases. Germline V lookup: CDR1 MDHEN, CDR2 SYDVKM. CDR3 length equals 12 residues. The DNA of the CDR3 is TGTGCCACCTCCCGGGATCCCTACGAGCAGTACGTC. It is translated as CATSRDPYEQYV.

For this clonotype: An end of the junction differs from the germline gene, which may be a read error. The chain links TRBV4-1 to TRBJ1-3; no definite D call. CDR3 length equals 18 residues. The germline gives CDR1 MGHRA, CDR2 YSYEKL. The CDR3 coding sequence is TGTGCCAGCAGCCAAGCCCCAAGCCCGATTTTCTCTGGAAACACCATATATTTT. It specifies CASSQAPSPIFSGNTIYF.

Only a few counts were recorded for this clonotype. This chain joins TRBV7-8 and TRBJ1-2, with 7 positions matching TRBD1. The J segment lost 8 bases and the V segment lost 3 bases, leaving 3 bases of the junction unmatched. CDR1 and CDR2 (germline): SGHVS, FQNEAQ. This CDR3 is built from 12 residues. DNA of the CDR3: TGTGCCAGCAGCTTGAACAGGGGAGGCTACACCTTC. Translated: CASSLNRGGYTF.

The V and J genes are TRBV20-1 and TRBJ1-5, with no clear D. The CDR3 is 17 residues long. V lost 3 bases to trimming and J lost 3 bases, with 21 bases between them. The V gene's germline CDR1 is DFQATT and CDR2 SNEGSKA (reference sequence). The CDR3 reads CSARGYGQPEFNQPQHF. CDR3 sequence (DNA): TGCAGTGCTAGGGGATACGGGCAGCCAGAATTCAATCAGCCCCAGCATTTT.

The gene calls are TRBV6-5 and TRBJ1-1, with TRBD1 matching 9 bases. V shed 4 bases, J shed 0 bases, and the junction held 3 bases outside the gene matches. Germline CDR1 MNHEY, CDR2 SVGAGI. The CDR3 loop spans 15 amino acids. The CDR3 sequence: CASSWDRALNTEAFF. CDR3 DNA sequence: TGTGCCAGCAGTTGGGACAGGGCGCTGAACACTGAAGCTTTCTTT.

Regarding this clonotype: A much larger clone is a single base away; this may be a read error. The gene calls are TRBV12-3 or TRBV12-4 and TRBJ2-1, with a possible D match to TRBD1 (5 bases). The V and J ends lost 7 bases and 6 bases respectively, with 22 bases between them. The CDR3 totals 16 residues. CDR3 amino acids: CASKSAQGSPRNEQFF. The CDR3 DNA follows: TGTGCCAGCAAGTCCGCCCAGGGCTCACCACGCAATGAGCAGTTCTTC.

This clonotype was found many times. The chain links TRBV7-6 to TRBJ2-1; no clear D gene. V was shortened by 5 bases and J by 1 base, with 12 bases between the two germline ends. This CDR3 comprises 15 residues. CDR1 and CDR2 (germline): SGHVS, FNYEAQ. The CDR3 protein is CASSPNMISYNEQFF. The CDR3, as DNA: TGTGCCAGCAGCCCTAACATGATATCCTACAATGAGCAGTTCTTC.

This clonotype was seen a few times. This chain connects TRBV6-1 to TRBJ2-1, with TRBD1 matching 9 bases. J was trimmed by 4 bases and V by 10 bases; bases with no gene match: 14. This CDR3 has 16 residues. The germline gives CDR1 MNHNS, CDR2 SASEGT. CDR3 protein: CATRSYRDRAYNEQFF. In DNA form, the CDR3 reads TGTGCCACCCGCTCCTACCGGGACAGGGCGTACAATGAGCAGTTCTTC.

The chain combines TRBV19 with TRBJ2-3, with 7 bases fitting TRBD1. CDR3 length: 17 amino acids. The J segment lost 0 bases and the V segment lost 4 bases, leaving 10 bases of the junction unmatched. Per the germline V gene, CDR1 is LNHDA and CDR2 is SQIVND (reference sequence). The CDR3 region has the DNA TGTGCCAGTAGTACCGGACAGGCAATTTCTAGCACAGATACGCAGTATTTT. Protein sequence: CASSTGQAISSTDTQYF. Variable domain in full (rest from reference TRBV19 and TRBJ2-3): DGGITQSPKYLFRKEGQNVTLSCEQNLNHDAMYWYRQDPGQGLRLIYYSQIVNDFQKGDIAEGYSVSREKKESFPLTVTSAQKNPTAFYLCASSTGQAISSTDTQYFGPGTRLTVL.

This clonotype has a handful of counts. The J gene is TRBJ1-2, the V gene TRBV7-6; 7 bases map to TRBD1. The CDR3 runs to 16 residues. CDR1 is SGHVS, CDR2 FNYEAQ, per germline. V lost 4 bases and J lost 3; bases outside the gene matches: 11. CDR3 coding DNA: TGTGCCAGCAGCTCCTTTCGACAGGGTGATGACTATGGCTACACCTTC. This encodes CASSSFRQGDDYGYTF.

This clonotype showed up just a few times. This chain links TRBV11-2 with TRBJ2-7; 12 bases are a match to TRBD2. With 5 bases clipped from V and 6 bases from J, the junction kept 2 bases outside the gene matches. This CDR3 comprises 13 residues. Germline values: CDR1 SGHAT, CDR2 FQNNGV. The CDR3, as DNA: TGTGCCAGCAGCGCGGGACTAGCGGGCGAGCAGTACGTC. This gives the protein CASSAGLAGEQYV.

The chain joins TRBV27 to TRBJ2-7; 7 bases line up with TRBD1. V lost 2 bases, J lost 6 bases, and 7 bases stayed unmatched. This CDR3 is 14 amino acids long. Germline CDR1 and CDR2: MNHEY and SMNVEV (reference sequence). CDR3 nucleotide sequence: TGTGCCAGCAGTTTAAAAGGGGGCTATGGCGAGCAGTACGTC. Its translation is CASSLKGGYGEQYV.

There are many counts of this clonotype. V and J are TRBV7-6 and TRBJ2-7; 9 positions agree with TRBD2. The germline V gene has CDR1 SGHVS and CDR2 FNYEAQ. Trimming cost V 1 base and J 2 bases; bases outside gene matches: 12. The CDR3 is made up of 18 amino acids. CDR3 DNA sequence: TGTGCCAGCAGCTTAGTAGCGTCTAGCGGGGTCAATCCCTACGAGCAGTACTTC. Amino acids: CASSLVASSGVNPYEQYF.

The chain joins TRBV29-1 to TRBJ2-7, with D tentatively TRBD1 (6 bases). The V end lost 6 bases, the J end lost 2 bases, and 11 bases lay between the germline ends. Germline CDR1 and CDR2: SQVTM and ANQGSEA. The CDR3 spans 12 residues. CDR3 in amino acids: CSVRDTTYEQYF. The CDR3, as DNA: TGCAGCGTCCGGGACACCACCTACGAGCAGTACTTC.

CDR3: CASSQRTGDYSNQPQHF. Here the CDR3 DNA reads TGTGCCAGTAGTCAACGGACAGGGGATTATAGCAATCAGCCCCAGCATTTT. The chain recombines TRBV19 with TRBJ1-5, with 9 bases fitting TRBD1. V was clipped by 5 bases and J by 0 bases; unmatched bases: 8. The germline CDR1 and CDR2 sequences are LNHDA and SQIVND (reference sequence). There are 17 residues in the CDR3.

This clonotype was detected only a few times. As DNA, the CDR3 is TGTGCCAGCGGTTTCGGGGGCGGGGAGCTGTTTTTT. Protein product: CASGFGGGELFF. The chain uses TRBV7-3 and TRBJ2-2, with D possibly being TRBD2 (6 bases). The CDR3 has 12 residues. V was pared by 8 bases and J by 7 bases, with 11 bases between. Germline V gene data show CDR1 as SGHTA and CDR2 as FQGTGA.

The chain links TRBV10-3 to TRBJ2-3; a possible D gene is TRBD1 (7 bases). This CDR3 has 20 residues. Germline V gene data show CDR1 as ENHRY and CDR2 as SYGVKD. Trimming left V 2 bases short and J 6 bases short, with 30 bases between. The CDR3: CAISEHGGRDRDVRRDTQYF. DNA for the CDR3: TGTGCCATCAGTGAGCACGGGGGCCGCGACAGGGACGTTAGGAGGGATACGCAGTATTTT.

The chain couples TRBV27 to TRBJ2-2, with no clear D. CDR3 size: 15 residues. The V and J ends lost 3 bases and 1 base respectively, with 9 bases between them. Germline V gene lookup returns CDR1 MNHEY and CDR2 SMNVEV (reference sequence). CDR3 amino acids: CASSFAGLNTGELFF. The CDR3 coding sequence is TGTGCCAGCAGTTTCGCCGGGCTGAACACCGGGGAGCTGTTTTTT.